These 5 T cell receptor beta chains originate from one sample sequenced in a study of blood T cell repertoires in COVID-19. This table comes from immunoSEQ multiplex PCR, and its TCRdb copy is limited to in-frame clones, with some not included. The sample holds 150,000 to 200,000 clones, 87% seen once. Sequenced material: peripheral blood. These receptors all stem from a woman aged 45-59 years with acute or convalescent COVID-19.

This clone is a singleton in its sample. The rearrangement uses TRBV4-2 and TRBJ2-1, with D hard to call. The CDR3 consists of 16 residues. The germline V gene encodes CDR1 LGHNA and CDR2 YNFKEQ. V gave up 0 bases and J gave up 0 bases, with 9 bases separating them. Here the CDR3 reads CASSQDEGGSYNEQFF. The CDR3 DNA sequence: TGTGCCAGCAGCCAAGATGAAGGCGGCTCCTACAATGAGCAGTTCTTC.

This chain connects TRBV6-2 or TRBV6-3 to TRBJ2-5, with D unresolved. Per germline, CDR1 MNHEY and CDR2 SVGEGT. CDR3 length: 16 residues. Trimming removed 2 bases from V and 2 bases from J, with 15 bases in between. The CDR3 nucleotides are TGTGCCAGCAGTTACAACCCTCTGCAGATGCAAGAGACCCAGTACTTC. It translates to CASSYNPLQMQETQYF.

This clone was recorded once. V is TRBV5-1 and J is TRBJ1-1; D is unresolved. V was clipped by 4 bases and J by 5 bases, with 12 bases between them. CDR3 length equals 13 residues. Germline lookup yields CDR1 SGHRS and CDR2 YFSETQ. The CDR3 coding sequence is TGCGCCAGCAGCCCGGCGGGAGGGACTGAAGCTTTCTTT. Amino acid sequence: CASSPAGGTEAFF.

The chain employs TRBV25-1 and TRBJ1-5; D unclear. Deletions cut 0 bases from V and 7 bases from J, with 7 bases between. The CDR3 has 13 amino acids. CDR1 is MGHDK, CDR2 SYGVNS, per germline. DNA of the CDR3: TGTGCCAGCAGTGAATACGCAGGCCAGCCCCAGCATTTT. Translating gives CASSEYAGQPQHF.

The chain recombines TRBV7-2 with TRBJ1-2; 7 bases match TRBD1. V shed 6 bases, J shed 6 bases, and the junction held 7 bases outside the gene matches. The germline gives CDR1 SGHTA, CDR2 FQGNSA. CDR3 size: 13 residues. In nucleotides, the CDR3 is TGTGCCAGCAGTTCGGACAGGTTTGATGGCTACACCTTC. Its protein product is CASSSDRFDGYTF.